Reported below is one T cell receptor (beta chain). Its antigen is unknown. This record comes from a study of beta chain features in type 1 diabetes. Regarding the study as a whole: Patients with Type 1 diabetes showed moderately but significantly shorter TCRB CDR3s in all four CD4+ subsets. Any PCR bias toward short templates would affect both groups alike.

The entirety of the isolated RNA underwent reverse transcription, so expressed TCRB transcripts were sequenced. Sequencing used immunoSEQ multiplex PCR; TCRdb keeps in-frame clones, though not all of them. Found here are around 280,000 clones, over 14% of them singletons; the top ten hold approximately 0.015%. Sequenced: naive CD4+ T cells from blood. The clonotype comes from a man younger than 35 with type 1 diabetes.

The CDR3 here is CASRRDSSSSGANVLTF. The CDR3 DNA reads TGTGCCAGCAGGCGGGACAGTTCCAGCTCTGGGGCCAACGTCCTGACTTTC. J is TRBJ2-6 and V is TRBV7-2; perhaps TRBD1 as D (7 bases). CDR1 and CDR2 from the germline V gene are SGHTA and FQGNSA. The length of the CDR3 is 17 residues. Trimming stripped 6 bases from V and 0 bases from J, with 15 bases between. Looking up the rest from reference TRBV7-2 and TRBJ2-6 gives the full variable domain: GAGVSQSPSNKVTEKGKDVELRCDPISGHTALYWYRQSLGQGLEFLIYFQGNSAPDKSGLPSDRFSAERTGGSVSTLTIQRTQQEDSAVYLCASRRDSSSSGANVLTFGAGSRLTVL.